These 27 T cell receptor beta chains came from one sample sequenced in a study of blood T cells in healthy people across ages. The second PCR ran about 6 to 11 cycles with a sample-barcoded 5' primer and J-beta primers. MiXCR, run by TCRdb on the 5' RACE reads, gives a single entry per CDR3 protein. The top ten hold 10% of the sample, which has some 940,000 distinct CDR3 sequences, 25% to 30% seen once. This sample was also put to use in a study of T cells of mothers and their children.

Sequencing was done on a sample of blood. The receptors here all came from a woman in her thirties or forties in good health.

The chain recombines TRBV5-1 with TRBJ2-3; D gene ambiguous. The CDR3 spans 16 residues. Trimming removed 6 bases at V and 2 bases at J, with 19 bases between. Germline V gene lookup returns CDR1 SGHRS and CDR2 YFSETQ. The CDR3 here is CASNLPSTATTDTQYF. The CDR3 coding sequence is TGCGCCAGCAACTTACCCTCAACAGCCACCACAGATACGCAGTATTTT.

Comment on this clonotype: A read error may be the cause here, since a much bigger clone is one base away. The chain joins TRBV10-3 to TRBJ2-1; TRBD2 agrees at 8 bases. Germline V gene lookup returns CDR1 ENHRY and CDR2 SYGVKD. This CDR3 region has 15 residues. The CDR3 coding sequence is TGTGACATCAGTGAGGGACTAGGGAGGGGCAATGAGCAGTTCTTC. This gives the protein CDISEGLGRGNEQFF.

In its sample, this clonotype was seen a few times. The chain employs TRBV7-8 and TRBJ2-1; TRBD1 matches at 7 bases. J lost 5 bases, V lost 7 bases, and 11 bases had no gene match. The CDR3 runs 15 residues. Germline V gene lookup returns CDR1 SGHVS and CDR2 FQNEAQ. The DNA of the CDR3 is TGTGCCAGCATCCCCAGGGGGAAACTAAACAATGAGCAGTTCTTC. Translated, it gives CASIPRGKLNNEQFF.

This clonotype appeared a few times. The V and J genes are TRBV9 and TRBJ2-1; TRBD2 matches 9 bases. The CDR3 extends over 15 amino acids. J was trimmed by 6 bases and V by 4 bases; bases with no gene match: 8. Germline values: CDR1 SGDLS, CDR2 YYNGEE. The CDR3 sequence is CASSYSGGLSNEQFF. CDR3 in DNA: TGTGCCAGCAGCTATAGCGGGGGTCTAAGCAATGAGCAGTTCTTC.

For this clonotype: A much more abundant neighbour one base away suggests this may be a read error. This chain links TRBV7-2 with TRBJ2-3; TRBD2 matches at 9 bases. The CDR3 is 15 amino acids. Germline V gene data show CDR1 as SGHTA and CDR2 as FQGNSA. Trimming took 3 bases from V and 6 from J; bases not matched to a gene: 7. In nucleotides, the CDR3 is TGTGCCAGCAGCTTGAGCGGGGGGACCGGGGATACGCAGTATTTT. It is translated as CASSLSGGTGDTQYF.

V usage is TRBV5-1 and J usage is TRBJ2-1; D unclear. Trimming shortened V by 1 base and J by 5 bases, and 7 bases separated the two germline ends. CDR3 length: 13 residues. Germline CDR1 and CDR2: SGHRS and YFSETQ. CDR3 DNA sequence: TGCGCCAGCAGCTTGCGCCCTAACAATGAGCAGTTCTTC. It yields the protein CASSLRPNNEQFF.

This clonotype was recorded at least ten times. One end of the junction is discordant with germline, which a read error may explain. J is TRBJ2-5 and V is TRBV5-6, with a weak D call TRBD2 (5 bases). The DNA matches TRBJ2-7 better at its end, which makes the J call doubtful. The length of the CDR3 is 12 residues. Germline V gives CDR1 SGHDT, CDR2 YYEEEE. The CDR3 DNA reads as TGCGCCAGCAGCTTGGTAGGGAGCGAGCAGTACTTC. Its protein product is CASSLVGSEQYF.

This clonotype was detected a few times. The rearrangement links TRBV28 to TRBJ1-5; the match to TRBD1 covers 9 bases. J lost 7 bases, V lost 8 bases, and 15 bases had no gene match. The CDR3 extends over 16 amino acids. CDR1 is MDHEN, CDR2 SYDVKM, per germline. CDR3: CASGAWSGQGRQPQHF. In nucleotides, the CDR3 is TGTGCCAGCGGGGCCTGGTCTGGACAGGGGAGACAGCCCCAGCATTTT.

About this clonotype: A much more abundant neighbour one base away suggests this may be a read error. The chain joins TRBV28 to TRBJ2-3; TRBD2 agrees at 7 bases. This CDR3 is 16 amino acids long. CDR1 is MDHEN, CDR2 SYDVKM, per germline. The CDR3 region has the DNA TGTGCCGGCAGTTTATTCCCAAGCGGGGATTCAGATACGCAGTATTTT. Translation: CAGSLFPSGDSDTQYF.

This clonotype has only a few counts. A clone one base away is much larger, so this may be a read error. This CDR3 reads CASSLGTGNEKRFF. CDR3 nucleotide sequence: TGTGCCAGCAGCCTCGGGACCGGGAATGAAAAACGGTTTTTT. V usage is TRBV4-2 and J usage is TRBJ1-4, with TRBD1 as a possible D gene (5 bases). The germline CDR1 and CDR2 sequences are LGHNA and YNFKEQ. CDR3 length equals 14 residues.

This clonotype was counted many times. J is TRBJ2-7 and V is TRBV5-4, with 7 bases identical to TRBD1. The CDR3 is 15 residues long. Germline V gives CDR1 SGHNT, CDR2 YYREEE (reference sequence). V shed 4 bases and J 2 bases; nucleotides not matched to a gene: 9. In DNA form, the CDR3 reads TGTGCCAGCAGCGGGGGAGACAGGGAAGCCTACGAGCAGTACTTC. Encoded protein: CASSGGDREAYEQYF.

This clonotype showed up many times. The V call is TRBV29-1, the J call TRBJ2-1; TRBD1 matches 7 bases. Germline CDR1 reads SQVTM; CDR2 reads ANQGSEA. V lost 5 bases, J lost 3 bases, and 16 bases stayed unmatched. The CDR3 runs to 17 residues. CDR3 residues: CSVTGNRDSGYYNEQFF. In DNA form, the CDR3 reads TGCAGCGTTACGGGAAATAGGGACAGCGGATACTACAATGAGCAGTTCTTC.

This sequence joins TRBV2 and TRBJ1-5; 7 positions match TRBD1. V was pared by 11 bases and J by 7 bases, with 11 bases of the junction left unmatched. This CDR3 contains 13 residues. The germline V gene has CDR1 SNHLY and CDR2 FYNNEI. CDR3 protein: CAHAQGEGQPQHF. CDR3 nucleotide sequence: TGTGCCCACGCTCAGGGGGAGGGCCAGCCCCAGCATTTT. Based on the CDR3 plus reference TRBV2 and TRBJ1-5, the full variable domain is EPEVTQTPSHQVTQMGQEVILRCVPISNHLYFYWYRQILGQKVEFLVSFYNNEISEKSEIFDDQFSVERPDGSNFTLKIRSTKLEDSAMYFCAHAQGEGQPQHFGDGTRLSIL.

This clonotype was found a few times. The rearrangement joins TRBV7-3 to TRBJ2-7; TRBD1 might be the D (6 bases). Trimming shortened V by 0 bases and J by 7 bases, and 22 bases separated the two germline ends. CDR3 length equals 17 residues. The germline gives CDR1 SGHTA, CDR2 FQGTGA. The chain's CDR3 is CASSLTGSNRVLNEQYF. For the CDR3, the DNA is TGTGCCAGCAGCTTAACGGGATCGAACAGGGTCCTCAATGAGCAGTACTTC.

Ten or more counts support this clonotype. V and J are TRBV5-4 and TRBJ2-5; D is undetermined. The V gene lost 4 bases and the J gene lost 3 bases, with 10 bases spanning the gap. Germline assignment: CDR1 SGHNT and CDR2 YYREEE (reference sequence). The CDR3 contains 13 residues. CDR3 amino acids: CASSPSTKETQYF. The DNA for the CDR3 is TGTGCCAGCAGCCCATCGACAAAAGAGACCCAGTACTTC.

In the case of this clonotype: The junction shows a germline mismatch at one end, possibly a read error. CDR3 DNA: TGCAGTGCTAGTCACGGGAATAGTGATGGCCACACCTTC. It encodes CSASHGNSDGHTF. The rearrangement joins TRBV20-1 to TRBJ1-2; D is unclear. Germline CDR1 and CDR2: DFQATT and SNEGSKA (reference sequence). CDR3 length: 13 amino acids.

The V gene is TRBV9, the J gene TRBJ1-2; 8 bases agree with TRBD1. With 0 bases clipped from V and 6 bases from J, the junction kept 10 bases outside the gene matches. In germline, CDR1 is SGDLS, CDR2 YYNGEE. The CDR3 has 16 residues. The CDR3 nucleotides are TGTGCCAGCAGCGTAGACGGACAGGGATCTCGTGATGGCTACACCTTC. This translates into CASSVDGQGSRDGYTF.

The table lists this clonotype with a few counts. V is TRBV7-2 and J is TRBJ1-2; tentatively, D is TRBD1 (6 bases). CDR3 length equals 14 residues. CDR1 and CDR2 from the germline V gene are SGHTA and FQGNSA. V lost 5 bases and J 6 bases, leaving 16 bases between the germline ends. The CDR3 DNA follows: TGTGCCAGCAGCACCCGGACAGATTTTCATGGCTACACCTTC. Translated: CASSTRTDFHGYTF. Using reference TRBV7-2 and TRBJ1-2 for the parts outside the CDR3, the full variable domain is GAGVSQSPSNKVTEKGKDVELRCDPISGHTALYWYRQSLGQGLEFLIYFQGNSAPDKSGLPSDRFSAERTGGSVSTLTIQRTQQEDSAVYLCASSTRTDFHGYTFGSGTRLTVV.

A remark on this clonotype: An end of the junction does not agree with germline; a read error may underlie this. V gene TRBV7-9 combines with J gene TRBJ1-1; TRBD1 is a possible D gene (5 bases). This CDR3 comprises 14 residues. The V gene's germline CDR1 is SEHNR and CDR2 FQNEAQ (reference sequence). The CDR3 coding sequence is TGTGCCAGCAGCCAGGGACTTTTGAACACTGGAGCTTTCTTT. It yields the protein CASSQGLLNTGAFF.

This clonotype was detected a few times. V usage is TRBV6-2 or TRBV6-3 and J usage is TRBJ2-7, with 15 bases identical to TRBD2. CDR1 and CDR2 from the germline V gene are MNHEY and SVGEGT. This CDR3 contains 17 residues. V lost 5 bases to trimming and J lost 1 base; unmatched junction nucleotides: 6. The CDR3 DNA reads as TGTGCCAGCAGTCGGACTAGCGGGGGGGTGTTATCCTACGAGCAGTACTTC. Its protein is CASSRTSGGVLSYEQYF.

V and J are TRBV28 and TRBJ2-1; 11 bases line up with TRBD2. V dropped 5 bases and J dropped 4; count of bases not matched to a gene: 7. Germline values: CDR1 MDHEN, CDR2 SYDVKM. The CDR3 consists of 16 residues. The CDR3 here is CASSALLAGEYNEQFF. In DNA, the CDR3 is TGTGCCAGCAGTGCCCTACTAGCGGGAGAGTACAATGAGCAGTTCTTC.

On this clonotype itself: A much more abundant neighbour one base away suggests this may be a read error. The J gene is TRBJ2-1, the V gene TRBV10-3; D remains ambiguous. The V end was cut by 2 bases, the J end by 10 bases, with 6 bases between. CDR1 ENHRY and CDR2 SYGVKD come from the germline V gene. This CDR3 region has 11 residues. The CDR3 coding sequence is TGTGCCATCAGTGAGAATTACGAGCAGTTCTTC. Translation gives CAISENYEQFF.

This clonotype has only one observation. This chain links TRBV6-4 with TRBJ1-1; D is ambiguous. Germline CDR1 MRHNA, CDR2 SNTAGT. This CDR3 has 13 amino acids. V shed 6 bases and J shed 4 bases, with 12 bases lying between them. CDR3 protein: CASREMESTEAFF. The CDR3 DNA reads as TGTGCCAGCAGGGAAATGGAGAGCACTGAAGCTTTCTTT.

The chain recombines TRBV29-1 with TRBJ2-2; TRBD1 matches at 7 bases. The germline gives CDR1 SQVTM, CDR2 ANQGSEA. The ends lost 6 bases at V and 0 bases at J; junction bases unmatched: 1. This CDR3 is 13 amino acids long. The CDR3 DNA follows: TGCAGCGTGCAGGGGGCGAACACCGGGGAGCTGTTTTTT. Encoded protein: CSVQGANTGELFF.

Note on this clonotype: One end of the junction varies from germline; a read error may be responsible. The gene calls are TRBV4-1 and TRBJ2-7; no clear D. In germline, CDR1 is MGHRA, CDR2 YSYEKL. CDR3 length: 11 amino acids. The CDR3 DNA is TGCGCCGGCAGCCAAGTGAACGAGCAGTACTTC. Translation: CAGSQVNEQYF.

In this sample, this clonotype turned up many times. The chain is built from TRBV7-3 and TRBJ2-3; 8 nucleotides agree with TRBD2. The junction had 1 base not matched to a gene; V was cut back by 4 bases and J by 1 base. This CDR3 contains 14 residues. The germline gives CDR1 SGHTA, CDR2 FQGTGA. The CDR3 DNA sequence: TGTGCCAGCAGCTCTAGCGGGCGCACAGATACGCAGTATTTT. Translated, it gives CASSSSGRTDTQYF.

The chain combines TRBV5-1 with TRBJ2-7, with 7 bases matching TRBD1. Germline-derived CDR1 and CDR2 are SGHRS and YFSETQ. V trimming: 4 bases; J trimming: 2 bases; junction bases outside the gene matches: 6. The CDR3 is 14 amino acids. CDR3 region: CASSQMDRTYEQYF. The CDR3 coding sequence is TGCGCCAGCAGCCAGATGGACAGGACCTACGAGCAGTACTTC.